This T cell receptor beta chain was sequenced during a study of control samples from healthy donors and cancer patients. Germline lookup yields CDR1 MGHRA and CDR2 YSYEKL. V lost 1 base and J lost 5, with 8 bases in between. This CDR3 has 13 amino acids. Profiled with immunoSEQ multiplex PCR; TCRdb holds only in-frame clones, not every one. This table has about 120,000 clones, approximately 88% appearing once. The clonotype comes from a man in his forties in good health. V and J are TRBV4-1 and TRBJ2-5; unclear D gene. Sequencing was done on a sample of blood. Written as DNA, the CDR3 is TGCGCCAGCAGCCAAGTTGTGAGGGAGACCCAGTACTTC. Its translation: CASSQVVRETQYF.